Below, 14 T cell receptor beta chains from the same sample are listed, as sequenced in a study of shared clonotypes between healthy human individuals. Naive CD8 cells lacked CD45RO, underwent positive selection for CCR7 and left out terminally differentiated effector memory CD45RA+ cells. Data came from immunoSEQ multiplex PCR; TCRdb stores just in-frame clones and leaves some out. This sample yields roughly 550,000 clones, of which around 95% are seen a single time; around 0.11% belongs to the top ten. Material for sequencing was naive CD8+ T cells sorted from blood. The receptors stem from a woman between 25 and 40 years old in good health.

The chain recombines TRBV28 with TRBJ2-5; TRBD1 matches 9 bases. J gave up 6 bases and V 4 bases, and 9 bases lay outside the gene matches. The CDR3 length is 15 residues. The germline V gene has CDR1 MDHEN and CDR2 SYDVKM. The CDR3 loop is CASSSPGGQGQTQYF. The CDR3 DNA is TGTGCCAGCAGTTCCCCTGGAGGACAGGGGCAGACCCAGTACTTC. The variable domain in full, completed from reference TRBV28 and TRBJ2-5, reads DVKVTQSSRYLVKRTGEKVFLECVQDMDHENMFWYRQDPGLGLRLIYFSYDVKMKEKGDIPEGYSVSREKKERFSLILESASTNQTSMYLCASSSPGGQGQTQYFGPGTRLLVL.

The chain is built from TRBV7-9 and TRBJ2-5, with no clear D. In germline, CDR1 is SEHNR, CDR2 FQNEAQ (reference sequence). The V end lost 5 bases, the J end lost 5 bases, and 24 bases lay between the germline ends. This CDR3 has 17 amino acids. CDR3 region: CASSRSPPFGTRETQYF. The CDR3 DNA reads TGTGCCAGCAGCCGATCACCCCCTTTCGGTACCCGGGAGACCCAGTACTTC.

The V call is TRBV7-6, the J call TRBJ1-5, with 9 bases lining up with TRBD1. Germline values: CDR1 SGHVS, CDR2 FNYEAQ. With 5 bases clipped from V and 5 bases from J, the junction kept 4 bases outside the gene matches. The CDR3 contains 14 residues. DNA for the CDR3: TGTGCCAGCAGCCAAAGGACAGGGGATCAGCCCCAGCATTTT. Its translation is CASSQRTGDQPQHF.

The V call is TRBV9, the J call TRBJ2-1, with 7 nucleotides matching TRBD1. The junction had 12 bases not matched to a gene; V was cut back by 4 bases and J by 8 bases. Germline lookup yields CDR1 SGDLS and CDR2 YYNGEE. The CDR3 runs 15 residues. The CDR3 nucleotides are TGTGCCAGCAGCACAAGACAGGGTCCAGGGGATGAGCAGTTCTTC. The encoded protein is CASSTRQGPGDEQFF.

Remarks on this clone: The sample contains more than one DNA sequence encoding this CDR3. CDR3 loop: CASSLGTDTQYF. The CDR3 region has the DNA TGTGCCAGCAGTTTGGGGACAGATACGCAGTATTTT. The genes are TRBV27 and TRBJ2-3; D unclear. The V and J ends lost 3 bases and 3 bases respectively, with 4 bases between them. There are 12 residues in the CDR3. Germline CDR1 is MNHEY and CDR2 is SMNVEV (reference sequence).

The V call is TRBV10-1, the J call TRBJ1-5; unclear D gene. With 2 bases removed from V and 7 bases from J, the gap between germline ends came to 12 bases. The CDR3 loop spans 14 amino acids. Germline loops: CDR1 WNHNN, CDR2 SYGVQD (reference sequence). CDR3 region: CASSENGLGQPQHF. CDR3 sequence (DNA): TGCGCCAGCAGTGAGAACGGCTTGGGACAGCCCCAGCATTTT.

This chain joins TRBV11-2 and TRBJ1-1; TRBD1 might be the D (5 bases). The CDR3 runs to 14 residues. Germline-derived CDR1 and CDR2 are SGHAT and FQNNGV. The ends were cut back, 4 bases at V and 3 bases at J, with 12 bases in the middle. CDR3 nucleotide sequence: TGTGCCAGCAGCTGGGCAGGGACGGACACTGAAGCTTTCTTT. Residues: CASSWAGTDTEAFF.

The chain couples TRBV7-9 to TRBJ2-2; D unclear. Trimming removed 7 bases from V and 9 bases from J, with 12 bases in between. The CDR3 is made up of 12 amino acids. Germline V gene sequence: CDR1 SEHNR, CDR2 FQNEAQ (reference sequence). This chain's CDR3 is CASISSFRELFF. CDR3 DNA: TGTGCCAGCATCTCGAGCTTCCGGGAGCTGTTTTTT.

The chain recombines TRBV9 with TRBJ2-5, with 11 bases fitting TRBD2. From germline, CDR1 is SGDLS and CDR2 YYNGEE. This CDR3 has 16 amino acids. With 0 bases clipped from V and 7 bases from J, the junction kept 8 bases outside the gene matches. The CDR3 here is CASSVGGSGRAGTQYF. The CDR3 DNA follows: TGTGCCAGCAGCGTAGGTGGTAGCGGGAGGGCGGGGACCCAGTACTTC.

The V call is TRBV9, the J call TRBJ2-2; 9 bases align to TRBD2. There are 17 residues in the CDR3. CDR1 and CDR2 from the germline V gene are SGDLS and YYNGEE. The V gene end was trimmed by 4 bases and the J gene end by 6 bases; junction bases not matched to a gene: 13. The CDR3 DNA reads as TGTGCCAGCAGCCCACAGTCCGGGACTAGCACGCCCGGGGAGCTGTTTTTT. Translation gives CASSPQSGTSTPGELFF.

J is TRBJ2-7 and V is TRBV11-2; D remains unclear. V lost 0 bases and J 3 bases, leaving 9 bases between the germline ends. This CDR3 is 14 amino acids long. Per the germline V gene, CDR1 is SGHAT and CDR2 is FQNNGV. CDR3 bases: TGTGCCAGCAGCTTAGAGGCGTTTGGCTACGAGCAGTACTTC. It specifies CASSLEAFGYEQYF.

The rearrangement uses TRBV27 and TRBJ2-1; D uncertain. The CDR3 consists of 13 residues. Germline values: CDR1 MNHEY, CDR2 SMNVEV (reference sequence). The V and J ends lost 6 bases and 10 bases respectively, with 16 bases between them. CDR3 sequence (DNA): TGTGCCAGCAGCCTCAGCCCAGCGAGCGAGCAGTTCTTC. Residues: CASSLSPASEQFF.

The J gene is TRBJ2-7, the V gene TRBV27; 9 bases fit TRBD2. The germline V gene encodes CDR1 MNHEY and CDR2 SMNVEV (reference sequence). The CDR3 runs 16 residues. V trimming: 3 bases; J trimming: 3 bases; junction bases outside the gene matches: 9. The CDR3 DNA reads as TGTGCCAGCAGTTTGAGTAGCGGGAGTGGAATCTACGAGCAGTACTTC. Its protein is CASSLSSGSGIYEQYF.

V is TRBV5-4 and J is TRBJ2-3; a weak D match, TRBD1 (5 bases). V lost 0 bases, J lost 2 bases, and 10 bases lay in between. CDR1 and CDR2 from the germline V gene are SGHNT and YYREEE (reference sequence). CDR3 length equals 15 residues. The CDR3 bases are TGTGCCAGCAGCTTGGGGGGCCAGCCCACAGATACGCAGTATTTT. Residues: CASSLGGQPTDTQYF.